Below, 8 T cell receptor beta chains from the same sample are listed, as sequenced in a study of blood T cell repertoires in COVID-19. Profiled with immunoSEQ multiplex PCR; TCRdb holds only in-frame clones, not every one. The sample yields about 120,000 clones, 84% seen once. The sequencing sample was made of PBMCs or T cells enriched from blood (not recorded which). These TCRs come from a woman aged 25 to 39 who had recovered from COVID-19.

The V and J genes are TRBV5-1 and TRBJ1-1; tentative D call: TRBD1 (6 bases). Between the trimmed V and J ends, which lost 1 base and 6 bases, there was a span of 13 bases. The CDR3 spans 14 residues. Germline V gene lookup returns CDR1 SGHRS and CDR2 YFSETQ. Here the CDR3 DNA reads TGCGCCAGCAGCTTGAAAGGGGGAGTGTCTGAAGCTTTCTTT. Protein product: CASSLKGGVSEAFF.

The CDR3 nucleotides read TGCGCCAGCAGCCCTGGTACTAGCGGCCCAACTCAGTTCTTC. Protein: CASSPGTSGPTQFF. The chain is built from TRBV4-3 and TRBJ2-1; 8 bases are a match to TRBD2. The CDR3 spans 14 residues. The junction had 12 bases not matched to a gene; V was cut back by 4 bases and J by 13 bases. Germline-derived CDR1 and CDR2 are LGHNA and YSLEER.

The chain links TRBV7-8 to TRBJ1-2, with 7 nucleotides matching TRBD1. The junction had 13 bases not matched to a gene; V was cut back by 5 bases and J by 7 bases. This CDR3 is built from 15 residues. Germline-derived CDR1 and CDR2 are SGHVS and FQNEAQ. In nucleotides, the CDR3 is TGTGCCAGCAGCCTTACCAGGGGGAAGCATGGTGGCTACACCTTC. Protein: CASSLTRGKHGGYTF.

The V gene is TRBV12-3 or TRBV12-4, the J gene TRBJ1-1; no clear D gene. V shed 6 bases and J shed 4 bases, with 12 bases lying between them. The CDR3 runs to 13 residues. CDR3 DNA: TGTGCCAGCAGCCGCAAGGGAGGCACTGAAGCTTTCTTT. As protein: CASSRKGGTEAFF.

Only a few counts were recorded for this clone. The rearrangement links TRBV28 to TRBJ1-1; the match to TRBD1 covers 8 bases. The CDR3 extends over 14 amino acids. Germline CDR1 reads MDHEN; CDR2 reads SYDVKM. The ends lost 7 bases at V and 1 base at J; junction bases unmatched: 5. CDR3: CASITGGPNTEAFF. DNA for the CDR3: TGTGCCAGCATTACAGGGGGACCGAACACTGAAGCTTTCTTT.

The J gene is TRBJ1-1, the V gene TRBV29-1, with 10 bases that match TRBD1. CDR3 length equals 17 residues. V dropped 5 bases and J dropped 10; count of bases not matched to a gene: 22. The V gene's germline CDR1 is SQVTM and CDR2 ANQGSEA. The CDR3 protein is CSVRGLLTRDRGQGAFF. The CDR3 coding sequence is TGCAGCGTTAGGGGGTTACTTACACGAGACAGGGGGCAAGGAGCTTTCTTT.

The rearrangement uses TRBV18 and TRBJ2-4; D ambiguous. The CDR3 sequence is 16 residues long. Trimming removed 3 bases at V and 1 base at J, with 13 bases between. The germline CDR1 and CDR2 sequences are KGHSH and LQKENI. CDR3 DNA sequence: TGTGCCAGCTCACCTCTAGTATTATGGGCCAAAAACATTCAGTACTTC. It specifies CASSPLVLWAKNIQYF. Full variable domain (remainder filled in from reference TRBV18 and TRBJ2-4): NAGVMQNPRHLVRRRGQEARLRCSPMKGHSHVYWYRQLPEEGLKFMVYLQKENIIDESGMPKERFSAEFPKEGPSILRIQQVVRGDSAAYFCASSPLVLWAKNIQYFGAGTRLSVL.

The chain couples TRBV6-4 to TRBJ2-5; possible D gene TRBD2, 6 bases. CDR1 MRHNA and CDR2 SNTAGT come from the germline V gene. V lost 4 bases, J lost 6 bases, and 21 bases lay in between. The CDR3 length is 16 residues. CDR3 in DNA: TGTGCCAGCAGTGTCCCCCGCAGCAATCGGGGGAAGACCCAGTACTTC. It encodes CASSVPRSNRGKTQYF.